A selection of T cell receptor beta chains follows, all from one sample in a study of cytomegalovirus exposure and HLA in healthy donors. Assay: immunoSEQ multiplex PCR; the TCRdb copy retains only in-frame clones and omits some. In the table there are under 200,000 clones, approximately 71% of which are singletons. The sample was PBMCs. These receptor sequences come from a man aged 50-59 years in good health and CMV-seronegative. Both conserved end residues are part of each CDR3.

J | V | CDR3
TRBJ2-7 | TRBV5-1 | CASSLGVAGGVPQYF
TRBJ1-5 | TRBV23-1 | CASIPLGQGINQPQHF
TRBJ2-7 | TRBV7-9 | CASSFPGPRYEQYF
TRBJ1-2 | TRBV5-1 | CASSPLGTGYGYTF
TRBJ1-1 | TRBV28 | CASLTQGIAEAFF
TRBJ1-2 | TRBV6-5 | CASSSQLVAYGYTF
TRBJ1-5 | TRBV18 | CASSPTQRGTQPQHF
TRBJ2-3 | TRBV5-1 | CASSLEGGQGADTQYF
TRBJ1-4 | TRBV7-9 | CASSPKGLDNEKLFF
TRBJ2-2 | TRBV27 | CASSLSLTPSGELFF
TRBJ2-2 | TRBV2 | CASSVLTAGTGELFF
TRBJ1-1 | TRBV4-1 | CASSPGRGGGMNTEAFF
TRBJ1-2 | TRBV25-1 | CASSESRTGMDGYTF
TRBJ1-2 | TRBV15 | CATSRDRGQGYGYTF
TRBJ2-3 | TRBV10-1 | CASSRDSITDTQYF
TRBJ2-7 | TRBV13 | CASSLAWDRTYEQYF
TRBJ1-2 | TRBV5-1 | CASSLGTGTYGYTF
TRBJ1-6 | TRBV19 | CASSNRVSSPLHF
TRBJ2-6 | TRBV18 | CASSPLRTGSGANVLTF
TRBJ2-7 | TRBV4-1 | CASAQDRVYEQYF
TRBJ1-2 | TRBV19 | CASSPDRDARFYGYTF
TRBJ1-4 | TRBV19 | CASSIRQGNEKLFF
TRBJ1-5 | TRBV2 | CASDSMDGTQPQHF
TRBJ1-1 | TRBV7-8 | CASSPEVGGARTEAFF
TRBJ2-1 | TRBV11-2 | CASSLSAGMDNEQFF
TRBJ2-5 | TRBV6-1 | CASSPGLAPETQYF
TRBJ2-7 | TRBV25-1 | CASSRPGQGVWEQYF
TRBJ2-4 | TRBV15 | CATSRDRPGGNIQYF
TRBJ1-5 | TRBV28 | CASIQGGSNQPQHF
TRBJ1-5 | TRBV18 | CASSPARRTGINQPQHF
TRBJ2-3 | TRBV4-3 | CASSPTRTGDTDTQYF
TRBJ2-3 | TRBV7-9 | CASFGQGSDTQYF
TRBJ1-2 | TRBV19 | CASGQSNGYTF
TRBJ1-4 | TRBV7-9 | CASTSGEKLFF
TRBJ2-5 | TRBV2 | CASSGTSYQETQYF
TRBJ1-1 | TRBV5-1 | CASSPTLTVNTEAFF
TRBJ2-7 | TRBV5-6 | CASSLSSEQYF
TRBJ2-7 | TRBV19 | CATTGPQSYEQYF
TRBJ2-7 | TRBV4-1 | CASSQPSGQNEQYF
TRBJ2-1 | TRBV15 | CATGQSYNEQFF
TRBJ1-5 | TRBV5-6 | CASSSRDSQPQHF
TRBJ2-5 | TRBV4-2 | CASSQDVLAGGTQETQYF
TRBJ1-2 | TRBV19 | CASRLPGTGSYGYTF
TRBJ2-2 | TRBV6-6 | CASSYGATGELFF
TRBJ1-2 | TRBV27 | CASSFRDTSLYGYTF
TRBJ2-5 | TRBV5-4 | CASSLAGGQETQYF
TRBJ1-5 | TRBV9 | CASSLDGTGLNQPQHF
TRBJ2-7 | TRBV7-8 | CASSPTPEGFDTISYEQYF
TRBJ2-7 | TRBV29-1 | CSVGDIYEQYF
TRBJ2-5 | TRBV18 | CASSPPQGVAETQYF
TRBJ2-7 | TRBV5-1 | CASSLGLAGGLRYEQYF
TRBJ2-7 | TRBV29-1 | CSVREEFASYEQYF